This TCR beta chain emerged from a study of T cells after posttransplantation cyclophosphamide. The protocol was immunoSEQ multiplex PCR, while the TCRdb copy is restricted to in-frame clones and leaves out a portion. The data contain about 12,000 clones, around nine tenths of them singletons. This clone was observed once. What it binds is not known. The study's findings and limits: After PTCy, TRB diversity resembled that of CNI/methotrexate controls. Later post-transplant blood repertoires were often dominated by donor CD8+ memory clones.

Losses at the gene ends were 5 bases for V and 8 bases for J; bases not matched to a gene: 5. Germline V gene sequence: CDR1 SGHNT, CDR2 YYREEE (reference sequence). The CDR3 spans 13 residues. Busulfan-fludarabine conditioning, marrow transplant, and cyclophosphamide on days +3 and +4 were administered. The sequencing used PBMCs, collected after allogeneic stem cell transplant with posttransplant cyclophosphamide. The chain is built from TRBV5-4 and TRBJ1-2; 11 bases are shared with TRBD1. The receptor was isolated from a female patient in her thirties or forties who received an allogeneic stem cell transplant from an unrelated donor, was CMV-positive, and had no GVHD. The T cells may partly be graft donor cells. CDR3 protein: CASRRTGGRGYTF. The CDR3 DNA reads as TGTGCCAGCAGAAGGACAGGGGGCCGGGGCTACACCTTC.